This TCR beta chain was identified in a study of T cell responses to AZD1222 COVID-19 vaccine. Broader study findings: Spike-specific TCR breadth and depth grew following two AZD1222 doses. In all cases, repertoires were sampled only after the peak T cell response.

Analysis merged second doses at about 4 or about 12 weeks. TCRdb's table, derived via immunoSEQ multiplex PCR, lists solely in-frame clones and lacks some. The sample carries some 70,000 clones, 75% to 90% recorded once. The CDR3 runs 14 residues. V lost 6 bases to trimming and J lost 2 bases; unmatched junction nucleotides: 6. The germline gives CDR1 MNHNY, CDR2 SVGAGI (reference sequence). This clone was observed a few times. What it recognizes is unknown. This receptor was obtained from an adult who received the AZD1222 COVID-19 vaccine. Sequences were derived from peripheral blood, sampled 28 days after the second AZD1222 dose. The chain has TRBV6-6 and TRBJ1-1, with 7 positions matching TRBD1. This chain's CDR3 is CASSTDRDNTEAFF. In DNA form, the CDR3 reads TGTGCCAGCAGCACCGACAGGGACAACACTGAAGCTTTCTTT.